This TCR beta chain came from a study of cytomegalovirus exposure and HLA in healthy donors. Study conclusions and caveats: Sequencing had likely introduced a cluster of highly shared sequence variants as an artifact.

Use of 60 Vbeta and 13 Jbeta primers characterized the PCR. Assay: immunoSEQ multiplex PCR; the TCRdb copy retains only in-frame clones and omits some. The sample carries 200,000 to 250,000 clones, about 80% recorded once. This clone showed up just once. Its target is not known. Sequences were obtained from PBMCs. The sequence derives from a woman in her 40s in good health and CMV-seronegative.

Here the CDR3 reads CASSLGSGGSEKLFF. CDR3 DNA: TGCGCCAGCAGCTTGGGGAGTGGCGGATCGGAAAAACTGTTTTTT. The rearrangement links TRBV5-1 to TRBJ1-4; no firm D call. V was shortened by 0 bases and J by 8 bases, with 14 bases between the two germline ends. The CDR3 loop spans 15 amino acids. In germline, CDR1 is SGHRS, CDR2 YFSETQ.